These 12 T cell receptor beta chains originate from one sample sequenced in a study of blood T cell repertoires in COVID-19. The protocol was immunoSEQ multiplex PCR, while the TCRdb copy is restricted to in-frame clones and leaves out a portion. The sample holds roughly 170,000 clones; 80% to 90% are singletons and the top ten take roughly 8%. The sample was peripheral blood. These receptors were collected from a man aged 35 to 55 who had recovered from COVID-19.

V and J are TRBV7-6 and TRBJ1-2; D perhaps matches TRBD1 (6 bases). The CDR3 covers 15 residues. Germline loops: CDR1 SGHVS, CDR2 FNYEAQ. The germline V and J ends were trimmed by 5 bases and 2 bases, with 15 bases remaining between them. The CDR3 DNA is TGTGCCAGCAGCCTACCCCCGGACAGAAACTATGGCTACACCTTC. Amino acid sequence: CASSLPPDRNYGYTF.

The chain is built from TRBV28 and TRBJ2-3; 8 nucleotides align to TRBD1. Germline values: CDR1 MDHEN, CDR2 SYDVKM. The CDR3 has 15 amino acids. The V segment lost 4 bases and the J segment 6 bases; nucleotides outside the gene matches: 9. CDR3 sequence (DNA): TGTGCCAGCAGTTACAGTCAGGGGGCAGGGGATACGCAGTATTTT. Its translation is CASSYSQGAGDTQYF.

This clone appeared a single time. Other DNA sequences of this sample code for an identical CDR3. DNA for the CDR3: TGTGCCAGCAGCTTGGGGGGGCGAGGGGGACTGTTTTTT. Residues: CASSLGGRGGLFF. The V and J genes are TRBV5-6 and TRBJ1-4; TRBD1 might be the D (6 bases). The CDR3 contains 13 residues. Per germline, CDR1 SGHDT and CDR2 YYEEEE. Trimming pared 0 bases from V and 13 bases from J, leaving 13 bases between.

The chain uses TRBV2 and TRBJ1-6, with D tentatively TRBD1 (5 bases). The CDR3 loop spans 14 amino acids. The germline CDR1 and CDR2 sequences are SNHLY and FYNNEI. The ends were cut back, 6 bases at V and 9 bases at J, with 15 bases in the middle. DNA for the CDR3: TGTGCCAGCAGGTCCTCCCGGGGGATTTCACCCCTCCACTTT. Amino acid sequence: CASRSSRGISPLHF.

V and J are TRBV18 and TRBJ2-2; 7 bases are shared with TRBD1. Germline CDR1 KGHSH, CDR2 LQKENI. The CDR3 is made up of 15 amino acids. With V trimmed by 3 bases and J by 3 bases, 4 bases remained unmatched. The CDR3 protein is CASSPGTGDTGELFF. As DNA, the CDR3 is TGTGCCAGCTCACCGGGTACAGGGGACACCGGGGAGCTGTTTTTT.

The V gene is TRBV2, the J gene TRBJ1-5; D call uncertain. The CDR3 consists of 17 residues. Per germline, CDR1 SNHLY and CDR2 FYNNEI. The V gene lost 6 bases and the J gene lost 0 bases, with 18 bases spanning the gap. This chain's CDR3 is CASRLAAEPYSNQPQHF. The CDR3 bases are TGTGCCAGCAGACTCGCGGCTGAACCCTATAGCAATCAGCCCCAGCATTTT.

The chain employs TRBV7-2 and TRBJ2-7, with 7 positions matching TRBD1. The trim removed 3 bases at V and 6 bases at J, leaving 8 bases unmatched. From germline, CDR1 is SGHTA and CDR2 FQGNSA. The CDR3 runs 14 residues. The CDR3 sequence is CASSLYRGAGEQYF. The CDR3 coding sequence is TGTGCCAGCAGCTTGTACAGGGGAGCAGGCGAGCAGTACTTC.

The chain employs TRBV30 and TRBJ2-3, with D maybe TRBD2 (5 bases). The CDR3 spans 11 residues. Trimming cost V 3 bases and J 12 bases, with 13 bases left between them. CDR1 is GTSNPN and CDR2 is SVGIG in the germline V gene (reference sequence). CDR3: CAWRDSGKQYF. CDR3 DNA: TGTGCCTGGAGGGACTCGGGAAAACAGTATTTT.

The genes are TRBV9 and TRBJ1-4; the D gene is possibly TRBD1 (6 bases). This CDR3 is built from 15 residues. The germline V and J ends were trimmed by 2 bases and 7 bases, with 15 bases remaining between them. Germline V CDR1 and CDR2: SGDLS, YYNGEE. The CDR3 DNA follows: TGTGCCAGCAGCGTCTCTCCGGACAGCTTTGAAAAACTGTTTTTT. Translating gives CASSVSPDSFEKLFF.

The V gene is TRBV25-1, the J gene TRBJ2-3; 8 bases match TRBD2. Trimming cost V 5 bases and J 5 bases; bases outside gene matches: 6. The CDR3 spans 14 residues. Germline V CDR1 and CDR2: MGHDK, SYGVNS. The CDR3, as DNA: TGTGCCAGCAGTCTTGGCGGGAGGAAAGATACGCAGTATTTT. Its translation is CASSLGGRKDTQYF.

The chain employs TRBV7-9 and TRBJ2-5; 9 nucleotides line up with TRBD2. CDR1 and CDR2 from the germline V gene are SEHNR and FQNEAQ (reference sequence). V trimming: 4 bases; J trimming: 3 bases; junction bases outside the gene matches: 6. CDR3 length: 15 amino acids. CDR3 bases: TGTGCCAGCAGCTGGCGGGGGGGTGACAAAGAGACCCAGTACTTC. It yields the protein CASSWRGGDKETQYF.

This chain uses TRBV6-5 with TRBJ2-7; D call uncertain. The CDR3 consists of 13 residues. The germline gives CDR1 MNHEY, CDR2 SVGAGI. V lost 2 bases and J lost 4, with 9 bases in between. CDR3 protein: CASSYARNYEQYF. CDR3 nucleotide sequence: TGTGCCAGCAGTTACGCTAGAAATTACGAGCAGTACTTC.